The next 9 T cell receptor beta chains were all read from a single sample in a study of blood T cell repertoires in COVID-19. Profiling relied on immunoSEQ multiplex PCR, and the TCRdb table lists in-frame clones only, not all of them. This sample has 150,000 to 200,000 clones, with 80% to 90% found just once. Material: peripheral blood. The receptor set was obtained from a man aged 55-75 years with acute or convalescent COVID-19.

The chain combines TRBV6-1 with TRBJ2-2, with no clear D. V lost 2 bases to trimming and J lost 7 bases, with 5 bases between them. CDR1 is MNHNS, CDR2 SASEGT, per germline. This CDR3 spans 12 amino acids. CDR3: CASSEQVGELFF. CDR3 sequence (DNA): TGTGCCAGCAGTGAACAGGTCGGGGAGCTGTTTTTT.

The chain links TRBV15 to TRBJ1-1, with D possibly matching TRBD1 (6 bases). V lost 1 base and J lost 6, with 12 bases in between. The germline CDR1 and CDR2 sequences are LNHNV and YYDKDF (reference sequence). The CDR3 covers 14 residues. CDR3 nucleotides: TGTGCCACCAGCAGAGTCCCCAGGGGAGCTGAAGCTTTCTTT. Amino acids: CATSRVPRGAEAFF.

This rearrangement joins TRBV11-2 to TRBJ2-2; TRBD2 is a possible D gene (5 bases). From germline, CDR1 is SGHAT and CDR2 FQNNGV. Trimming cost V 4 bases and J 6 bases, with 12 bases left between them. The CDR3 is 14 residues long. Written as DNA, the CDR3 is TGTGCCAGCAGCTCCGTTATCGGGGCCGGGGAGCTGTTTTTT. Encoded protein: CASSSVIGAGELFF.

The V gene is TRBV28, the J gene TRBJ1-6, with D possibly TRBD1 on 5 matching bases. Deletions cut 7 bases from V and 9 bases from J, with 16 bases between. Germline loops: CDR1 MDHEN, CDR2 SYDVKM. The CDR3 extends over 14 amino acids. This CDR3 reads CASTPGGSASPLHF. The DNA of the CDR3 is TGTGCCAGCACTCCGGGGGGGAGCGCTTCACCCCTCCACTTT.

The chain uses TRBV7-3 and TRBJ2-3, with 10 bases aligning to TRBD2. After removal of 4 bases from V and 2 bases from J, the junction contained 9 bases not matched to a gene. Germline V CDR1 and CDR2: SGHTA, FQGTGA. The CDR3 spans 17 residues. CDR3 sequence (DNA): TGTGCCAGCAGCTCCCCCCGGCTAGCGGGAGACACAGATACGCAGTATTTT. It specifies CASSSPRLAGDTDTQYF.

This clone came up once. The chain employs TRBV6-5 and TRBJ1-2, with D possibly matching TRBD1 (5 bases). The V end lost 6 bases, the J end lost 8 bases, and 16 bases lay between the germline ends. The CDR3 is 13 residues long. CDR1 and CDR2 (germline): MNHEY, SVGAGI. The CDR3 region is CASRPRAGHGYTF. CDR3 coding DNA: TGTGCCAGCAGGCCCCGGGCAGGGCACGGCTACACCTTC.

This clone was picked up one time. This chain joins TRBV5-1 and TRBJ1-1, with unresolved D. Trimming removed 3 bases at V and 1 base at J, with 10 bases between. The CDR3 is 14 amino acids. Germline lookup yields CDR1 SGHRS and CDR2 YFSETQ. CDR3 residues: CASSSRVSNTEAFF. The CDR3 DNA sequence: TGCGCCAGCAGCTCCCGGGTCTCGAACACTGAAGCTTTCTTT.

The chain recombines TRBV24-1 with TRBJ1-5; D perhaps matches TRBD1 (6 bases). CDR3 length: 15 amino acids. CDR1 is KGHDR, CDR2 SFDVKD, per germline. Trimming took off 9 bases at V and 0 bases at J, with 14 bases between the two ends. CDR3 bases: TGTGCCACCTTCTCACAGGGTTATAGCAATCAGCCCCAGCATTTT. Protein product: CATFSQGYSNQPQHF.

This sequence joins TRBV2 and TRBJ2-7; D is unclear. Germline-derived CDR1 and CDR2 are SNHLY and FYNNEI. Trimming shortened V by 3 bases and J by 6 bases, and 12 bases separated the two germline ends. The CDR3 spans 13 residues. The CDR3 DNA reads TGTGCCAGCAGTGACCCGAGGCCAGTCGAGCAGTACTTC. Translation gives CASSDPRPVEQYF.